This record concerns one T cell receptor beta chain sequence. This entry is derived from a study of blood T cell repertoires in COVID-19. Study-wide context: Spain, Italy and the United States supplied samples that represented acute and convalescent COVID-19. T cells, B-cell-depleted T cells, or PBMCs provided the cDNA or gDNA that served as material.

This CDR3 is 15 amino acids long. Germline-derived CDR1 and CDR2 are SGHAT and FQNNGV. V gave up 4 bases and J gave up 4 bases, with 16 bases separating them. Original analysis: Reference gene primer amplification gave estimated nucleated cell counts. Sequencing was performed with immunoSEQ multiplex PCR; in TCRdb, only in-frame clones are kept and a portion is missing. V, J and clone size were drawn from that table, and D and trimming were deduced from the DNA. This sample yields a few hundred thousand clones, of which about four fifths are seen a single time; about 1.2% belongs to the top ten. What was sequenced was peripheral blood. The sequence was collected from a woman aged 45-59 years with acute or convalescent COVID-19. The chain links TRBV11-2 to TRBJ1-1; no definite D call. In DNA, the CDR3 is TGTGCCAGCAGCTCCCGGGCCCCTGGGAGCACTGAAGCTTTCTTT. It codes for CASSSRAPGSTEAFF.